This T cell receptor (beta chain) originates from a study of cytomegalovirus exposure and HLA in healthy donors. Study conclusions and caveats: Segments of the TCR beta V type were, in most cases, productive about 87% or about 30% of the time in an earlier analysis. Analysis was carried out at a later point, and it linked a missense DCLRE1C variant to TCR beta V- and J-gene trimming.

This clone has just one count. Its antigen remains unknown. The PCR was carried out with 60 Vbeta primers and 13 Jbeta primers. Sequencing was performed with immunoSEQ multiplex PCR; in TCRdb, only in-frame clones are kept and a portion is missing. Seen here are more than 150,000 clones, about 80% observed once, and the top ten hold over 12%. This clonotype was obtained from a man over 45 in good health and CMV-seropositive. The specimen sequenced was PBMCs.

The chain's CDR3 is CASRSQLSNQPQHF. The DNA for the CDR3 is TGTGCCAGCAGATCCCAACTTAGCAATCAGCCCCAGCATTTT. The chain couples TRBV28 to TRBJ1-5; no reliable D call. The CDR3 consists of 14 residues. Trimming cost V 6 bases and J 0 bases, with 9 bases left between them. Germline V gives CDR1 MDHEN, CDR2 SYDVKM.